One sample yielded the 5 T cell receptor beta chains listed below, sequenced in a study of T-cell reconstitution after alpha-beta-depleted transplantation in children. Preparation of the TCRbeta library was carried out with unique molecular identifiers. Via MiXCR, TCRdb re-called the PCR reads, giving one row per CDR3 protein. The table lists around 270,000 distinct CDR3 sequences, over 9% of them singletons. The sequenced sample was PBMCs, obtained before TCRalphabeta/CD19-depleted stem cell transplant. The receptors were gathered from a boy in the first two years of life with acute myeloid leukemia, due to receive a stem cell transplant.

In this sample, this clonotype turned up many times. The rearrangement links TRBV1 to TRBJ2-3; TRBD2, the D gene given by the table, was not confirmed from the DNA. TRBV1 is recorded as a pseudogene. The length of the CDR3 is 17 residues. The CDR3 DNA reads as TGCACCAGCAGCCAAGCCCTTAGCGGGCTTACCACAGATACGCAGTATTTT. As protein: CTSSQALSGLTTDTQYF.

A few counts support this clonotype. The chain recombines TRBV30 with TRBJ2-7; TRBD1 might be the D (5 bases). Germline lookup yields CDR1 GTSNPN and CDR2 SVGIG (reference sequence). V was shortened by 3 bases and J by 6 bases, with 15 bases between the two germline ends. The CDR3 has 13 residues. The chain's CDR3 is CAWRPDTWSEQYF. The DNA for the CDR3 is TGTGCCTGGAGGCCGGACACCTGGTCCGAGCAGTACTTC.

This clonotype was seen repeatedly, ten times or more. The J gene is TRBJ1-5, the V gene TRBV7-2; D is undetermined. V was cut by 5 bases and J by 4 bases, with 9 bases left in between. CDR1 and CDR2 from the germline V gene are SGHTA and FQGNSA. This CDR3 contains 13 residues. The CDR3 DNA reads TGTGCCAGCAGCCCTAGCCGTAATCAGCCCCAGCATTTT. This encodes CASSPSRNQPQHF.

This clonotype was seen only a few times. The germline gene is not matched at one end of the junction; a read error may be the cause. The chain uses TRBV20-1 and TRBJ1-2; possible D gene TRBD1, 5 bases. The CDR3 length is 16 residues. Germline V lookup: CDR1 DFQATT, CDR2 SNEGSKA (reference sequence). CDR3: CCARGQAKGNNYGYTF. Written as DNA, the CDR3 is TGCTGTGCTAGAGGCCAAGCTAAGGGGAACAACTATGGCTACACCTTC.

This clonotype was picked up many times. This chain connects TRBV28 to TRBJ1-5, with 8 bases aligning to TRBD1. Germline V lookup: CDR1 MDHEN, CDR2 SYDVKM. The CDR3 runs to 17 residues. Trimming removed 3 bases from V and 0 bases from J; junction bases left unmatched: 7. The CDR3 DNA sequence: TGTGCCAGCAGTTTCCCAGGGGGCGCGTATAGCAATCAGCCCCAGCATTTT. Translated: CASSFPGGAYSNQPQHF.